This T cell receptor (beta chain) was recovered during a study of T cells after yellow fever vaccination. The study's findings and limits: Though it reached lower strength, the secondary response hit its peak faster, day 5 versus 15. Of the clonotypes, a small share occurred in both CD4 and CD8 compartments. Primary-vaccination clones mostly resurfaced post-booster (nearly 97% CD4, about 87% CD8).

There are 15 residues in the CDR3. Trimming removed 6 bases at V and 6 bases at J, with 20 bases between. In this sample, this clonotype turned up a few times. Its antigen is not identified. TCRdb reanalysed the 5' RACE reads using MiXCR and keeps one entry per CDR3 protein. The table lists 250,000 to 400,000 distinct CDR3 sequences, approximately 4% of them singletons. Specimen: PBMCs, collected 5 days after the yellow fever booster vaccination. V usage is TRBV12-3 or TRBV12-4 and J usage is TRBJ1-2; D remains unclear. The sequence was collected from a man aged 18 to 29 who received the YFV17D yellow fever vaccine. The CDR3 region is CASSLSEEIWNGYTF. Written as DNA, the CDR3 is TGTGCCAGCAGCCTATCGGAGGAGATTTGGAATGGCTACACCTTC.